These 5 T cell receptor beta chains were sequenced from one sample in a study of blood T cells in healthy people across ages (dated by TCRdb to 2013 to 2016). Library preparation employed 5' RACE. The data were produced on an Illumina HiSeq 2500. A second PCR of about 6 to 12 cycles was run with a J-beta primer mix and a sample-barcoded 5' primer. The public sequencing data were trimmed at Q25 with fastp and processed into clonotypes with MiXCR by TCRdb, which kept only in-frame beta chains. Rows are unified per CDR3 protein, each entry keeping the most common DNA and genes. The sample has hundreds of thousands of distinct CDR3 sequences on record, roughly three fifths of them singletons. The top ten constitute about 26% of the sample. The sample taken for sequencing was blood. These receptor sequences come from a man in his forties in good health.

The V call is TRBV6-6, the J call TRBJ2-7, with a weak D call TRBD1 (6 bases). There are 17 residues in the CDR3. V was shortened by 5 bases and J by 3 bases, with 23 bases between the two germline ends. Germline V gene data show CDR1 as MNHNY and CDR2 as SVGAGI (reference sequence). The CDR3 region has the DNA TGTGCCAGCAGTGCCTACTTACACAGGGTTTTGAACTACGAGCAGTACTTC. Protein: CASSAYLHRVLNYEQYF.

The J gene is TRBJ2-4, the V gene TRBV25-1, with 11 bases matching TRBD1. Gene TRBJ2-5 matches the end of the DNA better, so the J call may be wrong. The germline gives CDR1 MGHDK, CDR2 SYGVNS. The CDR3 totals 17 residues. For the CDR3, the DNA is TGTGCCAGCATCCCGCGTTGGACAGGGGGCGAGCAAGAGACCCAGTACTTC. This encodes CASIPRWTGGEQETQYF.

The CDR3 DNA reads as TGTGCCAGCAGTGCGGGGACCTCCGGCGAGCAGTACTTC. This encodes CASSAGTSGEQYF. This chain uses TRBV6-5 with TRBJ2-7, with TRBD2 as a possible D gene (6 bases). V was shortened by 5 bases and J by 6 bases, with 14 bases between the two germline ends. Germline assignment: CDR1 MNHEY and CDR2 SVGAGI. This CDR3 is built from 13 residues.

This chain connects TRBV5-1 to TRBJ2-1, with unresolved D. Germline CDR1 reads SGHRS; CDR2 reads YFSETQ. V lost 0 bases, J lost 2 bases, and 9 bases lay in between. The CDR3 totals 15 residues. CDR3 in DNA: TGCGCCAGCAGCTTGGCCAGCTCAGCCTACAATGAGCAGTTCTTC. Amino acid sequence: CASSLASSAYNEQFF.

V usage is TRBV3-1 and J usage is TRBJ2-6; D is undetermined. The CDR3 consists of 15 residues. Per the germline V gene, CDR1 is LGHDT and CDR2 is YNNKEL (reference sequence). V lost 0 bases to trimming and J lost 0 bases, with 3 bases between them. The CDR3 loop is CASSQDASGANVLTF. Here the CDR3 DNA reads TGTGCCAGCAGCCAAGATGCCTCTGGGGCCAACGTCCTGACTTTC.